The sample holds many counts of the clone carrying this TCR beta chain. This specimen comes from a study of T cells in Graves' hyperthyroidism and ophthalmopathy. The investigators amplified TCR beta CDR3 regions from RNA transcripts. The HTBI primer set was used in a first-round RT-PCR of the TCR CDR3. TCRdb ran MiXCR on the multiplex PCR reads and lists one entry per CDR3 protein. This sample has about 400,000 distinct CDR3 sequences; under 15% occur once, and the top ten carry over 8.5%. Those with hyperthyroidism were 18 to 65 years old, newly diagnosed, and ill for under 2 months. Researchers barred patients who had uncontrolled infection, other autoimmune disease, pregnancy or lactation. Trimming took off 4 bases at V and 0 bases at J, with 17 bases between the two ends. The V gene's germline CDR1 is SGHRS and CDR2 YFSETQ. The CDR3 runs to 16 residues.

The chain has TRBV5-1 and TRBJ2-7; D possibly corresponds to TRBD1 (6 bases). The sample comprised blood. This clonotype originated in a woman aged 18-29 years with Graves' hyperthyroidism. This CDR3 is CASSPWTEGSSYEQYF. CDR3 sequence (DNA): TGCGCCAGCAGCCCCTGGACAGAAGGCAGCTCCTACGAGCAGTACTTC.